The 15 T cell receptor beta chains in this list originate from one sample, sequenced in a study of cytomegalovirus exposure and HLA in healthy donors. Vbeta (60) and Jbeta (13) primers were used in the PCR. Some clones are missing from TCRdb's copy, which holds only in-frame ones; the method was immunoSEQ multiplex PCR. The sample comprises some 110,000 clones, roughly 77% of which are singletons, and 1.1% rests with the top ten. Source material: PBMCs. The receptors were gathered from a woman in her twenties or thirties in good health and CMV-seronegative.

CDR3 bases: TGTGCCTGGAATCACGGGACAGGGCATCAGCCCCAGCATTTT. Translation: CAWNHGTGHQPQHF. The chain combines TRBV30 with TRBJ1-5, with 9 bases matching TRBD1. This CDR3 has 14 amino acids. The junction had 6 bases not matched to a gene; V was cut back by 4 bases and J by 5 bases. Per germline, CDR1 GTSNPN and CDR2 SVGIG (reference sequence). Full variable domain (outside the CDR3, taken from reference TRBV30 and TRBJ1-5): SQTIHQWPATLVQPVGSPLSLECTVEGTSNPNLYWYRQAAGRGLQLLFYSVGIGQISSEVPQNLSASRPQDRQFILSSKKLLLSDSGFYLCAWNHGTGHQPQHFGDGTRLSIL.

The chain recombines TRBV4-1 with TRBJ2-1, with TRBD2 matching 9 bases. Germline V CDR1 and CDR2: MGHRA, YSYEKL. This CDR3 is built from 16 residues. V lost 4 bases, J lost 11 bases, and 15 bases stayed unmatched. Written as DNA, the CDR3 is TGCGCCAGCAGCCTCCCGGGGGGTAGCGGGAGTACTCAGCAGTTCTTC. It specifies CASSLPGGSGSTQQFF.

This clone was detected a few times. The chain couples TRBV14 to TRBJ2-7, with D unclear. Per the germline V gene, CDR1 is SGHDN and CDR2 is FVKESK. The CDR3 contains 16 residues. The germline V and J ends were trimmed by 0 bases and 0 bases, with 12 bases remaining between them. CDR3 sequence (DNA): TGTGCCAGCAGCCAAGATCACACCAAATTCTCCTACGAGCAGTACTTC. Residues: CASSQDHTKFSYEQYF.

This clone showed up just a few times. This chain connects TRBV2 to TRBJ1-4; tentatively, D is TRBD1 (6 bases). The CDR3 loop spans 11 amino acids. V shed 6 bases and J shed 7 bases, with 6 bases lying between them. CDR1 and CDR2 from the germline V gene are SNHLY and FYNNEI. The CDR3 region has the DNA TGTGCCAGCAGACAGGGTGAAAAACTGTTTTTT. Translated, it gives CASRQGEKLFF.

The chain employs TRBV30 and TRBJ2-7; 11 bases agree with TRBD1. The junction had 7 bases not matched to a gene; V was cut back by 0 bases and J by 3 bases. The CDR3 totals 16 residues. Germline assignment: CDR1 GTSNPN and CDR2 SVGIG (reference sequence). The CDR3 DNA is TGTGCCTGGAGTGTAAAGGTCGGGACAGGGGGCTACGAGCAGTACTTC. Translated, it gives CAWSVKVGTGGYEQYF.

The CDR3 here is CSVEGQLPRYGYTF. The CDR3 bases are TGCAGCGTTGAGGGACAGCTGCCCCGGTATGGCTACACCTTC. The chain combines TRBV29-1 with TRBJ1-2; 7 bases map to TRBD1. The CDR3 totals 14 residues. CDR1 is SQVTM, CDR2 ANQGSEA, per germline. Losses at the gene ends were 3 bases for V and 5 bases for J; bases not matched to a gene: 9.

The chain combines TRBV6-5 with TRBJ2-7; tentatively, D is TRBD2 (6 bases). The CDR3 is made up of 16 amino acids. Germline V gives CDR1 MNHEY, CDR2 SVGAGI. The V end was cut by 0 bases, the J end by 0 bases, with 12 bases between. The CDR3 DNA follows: TGTGCCAGCAGTTACTCGAAATCCGGGAGCTCCTACGAGCAGTACTTC. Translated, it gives CASSYSKSGSSYEQYF.

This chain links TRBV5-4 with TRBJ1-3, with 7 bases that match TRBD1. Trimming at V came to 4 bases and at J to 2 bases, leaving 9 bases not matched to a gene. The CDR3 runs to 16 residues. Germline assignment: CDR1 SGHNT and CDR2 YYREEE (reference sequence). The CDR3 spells CASSPRTGGPGNTIYF. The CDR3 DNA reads TGTGCCAGCAGCCCTCGGACAGGTGGGCCTGGAAACACCATATATTTT.

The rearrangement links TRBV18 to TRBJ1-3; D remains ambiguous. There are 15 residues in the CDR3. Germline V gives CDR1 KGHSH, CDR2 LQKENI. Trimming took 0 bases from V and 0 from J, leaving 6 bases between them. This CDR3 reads CASSPPSNSGNTIYF. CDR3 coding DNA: TGTGCCAGCTCACCACCGAGCAACTCTGGAAACACCATATATTTT.

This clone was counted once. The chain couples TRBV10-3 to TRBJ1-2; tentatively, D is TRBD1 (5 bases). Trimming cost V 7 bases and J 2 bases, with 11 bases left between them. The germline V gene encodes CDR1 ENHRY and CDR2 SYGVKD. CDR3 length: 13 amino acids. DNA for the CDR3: TGTGCCATCAAGGACACACGAAACTATGGCTACACCTTC. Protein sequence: CAIKDTRNYGYTF.

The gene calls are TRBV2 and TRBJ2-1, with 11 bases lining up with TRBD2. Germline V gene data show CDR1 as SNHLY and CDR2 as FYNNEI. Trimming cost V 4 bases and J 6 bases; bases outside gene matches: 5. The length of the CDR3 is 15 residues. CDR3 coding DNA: TGTGCCAGCAGTGGACTAGCGGGATACTCCAATGAGCAGTTCTTC. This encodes CASSGLAGYSNEQFF.

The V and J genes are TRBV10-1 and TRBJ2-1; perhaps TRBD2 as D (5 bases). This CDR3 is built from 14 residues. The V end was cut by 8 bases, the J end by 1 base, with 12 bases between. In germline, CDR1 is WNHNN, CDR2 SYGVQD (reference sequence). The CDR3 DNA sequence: TGCGCCAGCTCTAAGAGCGGTTCCTACAATGAGCAGTTCTTC. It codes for CASSKSGSYNEQFF.

In nucleotides, the CDR3 is TGTGCCAGCAGACTCTCAGGGGGAGCTGGAAACACCATATATTTT. Residues: CASRLSGGAGNTIYF. The J gene is TRBJ1-3, the V gene TRBV7-2; 7 nucleotides line up with TRBD1. The length of the CDR3 is 15 residues. Per germline, CDR1 SGHTA and CDR2 FQGNSA. V dropped 6 bases and J dropped 2; count of bases not matched to a gene: 7.

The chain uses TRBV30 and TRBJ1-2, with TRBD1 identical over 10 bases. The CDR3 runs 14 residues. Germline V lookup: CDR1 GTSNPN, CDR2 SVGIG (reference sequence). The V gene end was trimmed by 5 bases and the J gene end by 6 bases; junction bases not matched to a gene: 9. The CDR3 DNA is TGTGCCTGGGGTGAATGGGGGACAGGGGATGGCTACACCTTC. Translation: CAWGEWGTGDGYTF. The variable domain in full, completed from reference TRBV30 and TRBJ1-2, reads SQTIHQWPATLVQPVGSPLSLECTVEGTSNPNLYWYRQAAGRGLQLLFYSVGIGQISSEVPQNLSASRPQDRQFILSSKKLLLSDSGFYLCAWGEWGTGDGYTFGSGTRLTVV.

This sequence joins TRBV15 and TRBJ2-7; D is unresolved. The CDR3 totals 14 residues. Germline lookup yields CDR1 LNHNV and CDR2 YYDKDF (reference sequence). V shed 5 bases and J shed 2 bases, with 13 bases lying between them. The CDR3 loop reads CATSAVGGTYEQYF. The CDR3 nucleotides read TGTGCCACCAGCGCGGTTGGCGGAACCTACGAGCAGTACTTC.